The rows below give T cell receptor beta chains drawn from one sample of a study of CD4 and CD8 cells across lung adenocarcinoma regions. MiXCR, applied by TCRdb to the PCR reads, yields one record per CDR3 protein. The profile shows around 10,000 distinct CDR3 sequences, 35% to 60% of them singletons. Sequencing was done on a sample of CD8+ T cells from the margin of a lung tumor. These receptor sequences come from a male donor with lung adenocarcinoma. The CD4 and CD8 labels of this study may be unreliable. The conserved cysteine and the conserved F or W are not part of the CDR3 here. The D gene is left open where the match is weak. Clone size appears in some rows only: once, few, many, or a class for an expanded clone.

d_call v_call clone_size cdr3_aa
TRBD1 TRBV27 - ASSRGQGREQY
TRBD1 TRBV14 many ASSRGQENSPLH
TRBD1 TRBV28 few ASSGQGFRQETQY
- TRBV10-1 - AGSGGRDTETQY
TRBD1 TRBV7-6 few ATAVNRGPYEQF
TRBD2 TRBV6-1 many ASSVTTSGRGDTQY
TRBD2 TRBV24-1 - ATSEPREERETQY
TRBD2 TRBV12-5 - ASGGGASGHNEQF
- TRBV7-2 once ASSPSPETQY
TRBD2 TRBV6-1 few ASSETSGGPDTQY
- TRBV20-1 - SASSAGIGTQY
- TRBV27 medium-sized ASRVGGPRGEQF
- TRBV11-3 few ASQPRTGANVLT
- TRBV6-1 many ASSEDFSGANVLT
- TRBV27 once ASSVMSSYDEQF
TRBD1 TRBV7-6 medium-sized ASSSTTGGRTGELF
TRBD2 TRBV27 many ASSTLPGLAGVPETQY
TRBD1 TRBV10-3 - AISDWGTDTDTQY
- TRBV10-3 - ATRSWDSGNTIY
- TRBV27 - ASSYRNTGEQY
- TRBV27 - ASSLSVIGSDLYGYT
- TRBV27 medium-sized ASSLSGVGSSYEQY
TRBD1 TRBV6-1 - ASSQRQGRNEQF
TRBD2 TRBV27 - ASSSGLAGGTDTQY
- TRBV6-5 few ASSYSLAEDQY
- TRBV6-5 - ASSYMSSGNTIY
TRBD2 TRBV12-3/TRBV12-4 - ASSRAGGPGNEQF
- TRBV15 - ATSRDPNRAYEQY
- TRBV3-1 - ASSPDIYNEQF
- TRBV20-1 - SAKEGLGGYT